Listed below are T cell receptor beta chains from one sample, sequenced in a study of response to subunit inactivated influenza vaccine. A single record per CDR3 protein comes from TCRdb applying MiXCR to the RT-PCR reads. The sample has about 700,000 distinct CDR3 sequences; roughly 13% are singletons. The specimen was PBMCs from blood, collected 14 days before vaccination. The receptor source for this set is a man between 50 and 59 years old who received an inactivated influenza vaccine. Both conserved end residues are part of each CDR3. The D gene is left open where the match is weak. Some rows mark clone size as missing; the rest say once, few, many or name a class of expanded clone.

J gene: TRBJ2-1; V gene: TRBV6-5; D gene: -; clone size: -; CDR3 DNA: TGTGCCAGCAGTTACGCGGGGCGGGTCAATGAGCAGTTCTTC; CDR3 protein: CASSYAGRVNEQFF
J gene: TRBJ2-7; V gene: TRBV5-1; D gene: TRBD2; clone size: -; CDR3 DNA: TGCGCCAGCAGCTCAAGTTCGGGACTAGCGGGCGAGCAGTACTTC; CDR3 protein: CASSSSSGLAGEQYF
J gene: TRBJ2-5; V gene: TRBV7-6; D gene: -; clone size: -; CDR3 DNA: TGTGCCAGCAGCTTAGTTTACGGGAAGGAGACCCAGTACTTC; CDR3 protein: CASSLVYGKETQYF
J gene: TRBJ2-1; V gene: TRBV27; D gene: -; clone size: -; CDR3 DNA: TGTGCCAGCAGACCCCGGGGGTACAATGAGCAGTTCTTC; CDR3 protein: CASRPRGYNEQFF
J gene: TRBJ1-2; V gene: TRBV7-6; D gene: -; clone size: -; CDR3 DNA: TGTGCCAGCAGCCAGGACCCGGGCGACTATGGCTACACCTTC; CDR3 protein: CASSQDPGDYGYTF
J gene: TRBJ1-5; V gene: TRBV12-3/TRBV12-4; D gene: TRBD1; clone size: -; CDR3 DNA: TGTGCCAGCACTACCGGACAGGGAAATCAGCCCCAGCATTTT; CDR3 protein: CASTTGQGNQPQHF
J gene: TRBJ1-1; V gene: TRBV20-1; D gene: TRBD1; clone size: -; CDR3 DNA: TGCAGTGCTAGGGGGACAGGGGGCAGTTTCACTGAAGCTTTCTTT; CDR3 protein: CSARGTGGSFTEAFF
J gene: TRBJ2-7; V gene: TRBV2; D gene: -; clone size: few; CDR3 DNA: TGTGCCAGCAGCCGTGGGGGGTTCTCCTACGAGCAGTACTTC; CDR3 protein: CASSRGGFSYEQYF
J gene: TRBJ1-1; V gene: TRBV20-1; D gene: TRBD1; clone size: -; CDR3 DNA: TGCAGTGCTATAGGGGGACAGGGTGTCCCTGAAGCTTTCTTT; CDR3 protein: CSAIGGQGVPEAFF
J gene: TRBJ2-7; V gene: TRBV6-1; D gene: TRBD2; clone size: many; CDR3 DNA: TGTGCCAGCAGTACCGGGACTAGAACGTCCTACGAGCAGTACTTC; CDR3 protein: CASSTGTRTSYEQYF
J gene: TRBJ1-1; V gene: TRBV6-7; D gene: -; clone size: few; CDR3 DNA: TGTGCCAGCAATACAGGGTGGGGGAACACTGAAGCTTTCTTT; CDR3 protein: CASNTGWGNTEAFF
J gene: TRBJ2-6; V gene: TRBV20-1; D gene: -; clone size: few; CDR3 DNA: TGCAGTGCTAAGAGAGTACAATGGTACGCGAGGGGCGCAACTGGGGCCAACGTCCTGACTTTC; CDR3 protein: CSAKRVQWYARGATGANVLTF
J gene: TRBJ2-2; V gene: TRBV24-1; D gene: -; clone size: -; CDR3 DNA: TGTGCCACCAGTGGTTCCCGGGTCCTAAGGGGGACCGGGGAGCTGTTTTTT; CDR3 protein: CATSGSRVLRGTGELFF
J gene: TRBJ1-2; V gene: TRBV10-3; D gene: -; clone size: -; CDR3 DNA: TGTGCCATCAGTGAGTCCATCGAAGGGGCTGGTGGCTACACCTTC; CDR3 protein: CAISESIEGAGGYTF
J gene: TRBJ1-2; V gene: TRBV5-1; D gene: -; clone size: -; CDR3 DNA: TGCGCCAGCAGCTCGGTGGGGGCTTCGAGCTATGGCTACACCTTC; CDR3 protein: CASSSVGASSYGYTF
J gene: TRBJ1-4; V gene: TRBV20-1; D gene: -; clone size: -; CDR3 DNA: TGCAGTGCTAGAGATCGTTTAGCTAATGAAAAACTGTTTTTT; CDR3 protein: CSARDRLANEKLFF
J gene: TRBJ2-5; V gene: TRBV5-1; D gene: -; clone size: -; CDR3 DNA: TGCGCCAGCAGCTTCCAAGAGATCCAGTACTTC; CDR3 protein: CASSFQEIQYF
J gene: TRBJ1-3; V gene: TRBV7-2; D gene: -; clone size: -; CDR3 DNA: TGTGCCAGCAGTTCTAAGGCTGGAAACACCATATATTTT; CDR3 protein: CASSSKAGNTIYF
J gene: TRBJ2-5; V gene: TRBV5-5; D gene: -; clone size: -; CDR3 DNA: TGTGCCAGCAGCTGGGCGGGCGAGCGGGCTACCCAAGAGACCCAGTACTTC; CDR3 protein: CASSWAGERATQETQYF
J gene: TRBJ2-4; V gene: TRBV2; D gene: TRBD2; clone size: few; CDR3 DNA: TGTGCCAGCAGTCGACTAGCGGGGGGGCCTGCCAAAAACATTCAGTACTTC; CDR3 protein: CASSRLAGGPAKNIQYF
J gene: TRBJ2-7; V gene: TRBV11-2; D gene: TRBD2; clone size: -; CDR3 DNA: TGTGCCAGCAGCACTAGCGGGGCGGGAGAGCAGTACTTC; CDR3 protein: CASSTSGAGEQYF
J gene: TRBJ1-5; V gene: TRBV5-6; D gene: TRBD1; clone size: many; CDR3 DNA: TGTGCCAGCAGCCCCTGGACAGGCTCTAGCAATCAGCCCCAGCATTTT; CDR3 protein: CASSPWTGSSNQPQHF
J gene: TRBJ2-3; V gene: TRBV20-1; D gene: -; clone size: -; CDR3 DNA: TGCAGTGCTAGTTCAGGGGTAGATACGCAGTATTTT; CDR3 protein: CSASSGVDTQYF
J gene: TRBJ2-7; V gene: TRBV15; D gene: -; clone size: few; CDR3 DNA: TGTGCCACCAGCAGAGATCATCAGTACGGGCAGTACTTC; CDR3 protein: CATSRDHQYGQYF
J gene: TRBJ1-2; V gene: TRBV24-1; D gene: -; clone size: -; CDR3 DNA: TGTGCCACCAGTGACCTACAGGGCCGCCACTATGGCTACACCTTC; CDR3 protein: CATSDLQGRHYGYTF
J gene: TRBJ1-1; V gene: TRBV7-8; D gene: -; clone size: few; CDR3 DNA: TGTGCCAGCAGCTTACATCCGAACACTGAAGCTTTCTTT; CDR3 protein: CASSLHPNTEAFF